A single sample is the source of the 7 T cell receptor beta chains below, sequenced in a study of T cell repertoires and HLA-DP antigens. Their antigens remain unidentified. Profiled with immunoSEQ multiplex PCR; TCRdb holds only in-frame clones, not every one. The table includes around 110,000 clones, approximately 92% detected once. The sequenced material came from CD4+ T cells from PBMCs. The receptors were gathered from a woman under 30 in good health and CMV-seronegative.

This rearrangement joins TRBV5-6 to TRBJ1-1, with TRBD1 as a possible D gene (5 bases). Per germline, CDR1 SGHDT and CDR2 YYEEEE. The V and J ends lost 0 bases and 0 bases respectively, with 9 bases between them. The CDR3 consists of 15 residues. The CDR3 protein is CASSLGQIMNTEAFF. The CDR3 coding sequence is TGTGCCAGCAGCTTGGGACAGATAATGAACACTGAAGCTTTCTTT.

The chain is built from TRBV27 and TRBJ1-4; D is perhaps TRBD1 (6 bases). V gave up 4 bases and J gave up 7 bases, with 16 bases separating them. CDR1 is MNHEY and CDR2 is SMNVEV in the germline V gene (reference sequence). This CDR3 comprises 15 residues. CDR3 nucleotide sequence: TGTGCCAGCAGTTCGTCAGGGGTAGTTAGTGAAAAACTGTTTTTT. It specifies CASSSSGVVSEKLFF.

The chain uses TRBV7-3 and TRBJ1-2, with TRBD1 matching over 10 bases. The V gene's germline CDR1 is SGHTA and CDR2 FQGTGA. V shed 5 bases, J shed 8 bases, and the junction held 5 bases outside the gene matches. The CDR3 has 13 residues. The CDR3 is CASSRGQGDGYTF. The CDR3 coding sequence is TGTGCCAGCAGCAGAGGACAGGGGGACGGCTACACCTTC.

This chain connects TRBV6-5 to TRBJ2-2; perhaps TRBD1 as D (5 bases). CDR1 and CDR2 (germline): MNHEY, SVGAGI. Trimming removed 7 bases from V and 8 bases from J, with 20 bases in between. CDR3 length: 15 residues. The CDR3, as DNA: TGTGCCAGCAACCAGGACATTTTCTTAGTGGGGGAGCTGTTTTTT. Translated, it gives CASNQDIFLVGELFF.

This clone appeared a few times. This chain joins TRBV19 and TRBJ1-5; D remains unclear. The CDR3 is 15 residues long. Per the germline V gene, CDR1 is LNHDA and CDR2 is SQIVND (reference sequence). Trimming took off 5 bases at V and 0 bases at J, with 11 bases between the two ends. CDR3 bases: TGTGCCAGTAGTTATGACCCCTATAGCAATCAGCCCCAGCATTTT. Translating it yields CASSYDPYSNQPQHF.

The chain couples TRBV5-3 to TRBJ2-3, with 11 bases aligning to TRBD2. TRBV5-3 is an ORF for which the function is uncertain. V was clipped by 0 bases and J by 4 bases; unmatched bases: 1. This CDR3 has 15 amino acids. The chain's CDR3 is CARSLGLAGPDTQYF. CDR3 in DNA: TGTGCCAGAAGCTTGGGACTAGCGGGACCAGATACGCAGTATTTT.

The chain couples TRBV28 to TRBJ2-7; D uncertain. The CDR3 length is 17 residues. Germline V gives CDR1 MDHEN, CDR2 SYDVKM. Trimming pared 0 bases from V and 0 bases from J, leaving 15 bases between. The CDR3 protein is CASSLWGRAISSYEQYF. CDR3 nucleotides: TGTGCCAGCAGTTTATGGGGCCGAGCCATCTCCTCCTACGAGCAGTACTTC.